The 30 T cell receptor beta chains given below trace back to one sample, sequenced in a study of control samples from healthy donors and cancer patients. The table came from immunoSEQ multiplex PCR; TCRdb's copy has only in-frame clones and leaves some out. This sample carries roughly 450,000 clones, 90% of them seen once, and the ten largest clones take 5.5% to 8%. The sequenced sample was PBMCs. The receptors were sampled from a man aged 35 to 55 with head and neck cancer.

This chain links TRBV14 with TRBJ2-1; the D gene is possibly TRBD2 (6 bases). Deletions cut 0 bases from V and 4 bases from J, with 16 bases between. The CDR3 contains 17 residues. From germline, CDR1 is SGHDN and CDR2 FVKESK. This chain's CDR3 is CASSQDPWWRAYNEQFF. The CDR3 DNA reads as TGTGCCAGCAGCCAAGACCCCTGGTGGAGGGCTTACAATGAGCAGTTCTTC. The variable domain in full, with the rest retrieved from reference TRBV14 and TRBJ2-1, is EAGVTQFPSHSVIEKGQTVTLRCDPISGHDNLYWYRRVMGKEIKFLLHFVKESKQDESGMPNNRFLAERTGGTYSTLKVQPAELEDSGVYFCASSQDPWWRAYNEQFFGPGTRLTVL.

The count of this clone is one. The chain employs TRBV9 and TRBJ1-1; D not resolved. The CDR3 loop spans 14 amino acids. In germline, CDR1 is SGDLS, CDR2 YYNGEE. Trimming removed 4 bases from V and 0 bases from J, with 10 bases in between. This CDR3 reads CASSYITMNTEAFF. CDR3 nucleotide sequence: TGTGCCAGCAGCTACATCACAATGAACACTGAAGCTTTCTTT.

There are a few counts of this clone. The CDR3 is CASSLLRDGQETQYF. For the CDR3, the DNA is TGTGCCAGCAGCTTGCTCCGGGACGGCCAAGAGACCCAGTACTTC. This sequence joins TRBV5-8 and TRBJ2-5; the D gene could be TRBD1 or TRBD2 (5 bases each). The CDR3 is 15 amino acids. V was shortened by 1 base and J by 1 base, with 11 bases between the two germline ends. Germline lookup yields CDR1 SGHTS and CDR2 YDEGEE.

The genes are TRBV24-1 and TRBJ1-2; tentatively, D is TRBD1 (6 bases). Trimming removed 5 bases from V and 8 bases from J, with 14 bases in between. The germline V gene encodes CDR1 KGHDR and CDR2 SFDVKD. CDR3 length equals 13 residues. The CDR3 DNA is TGTGCCACCAGTGTTTCGGACAGTCACGGCTACACCTTC. Its translation is CATSVSDSHGYTF.

V gene TRBV4-2 combines with J gene TRBJ2-4, with 11 bases fitting TRBD1. Unmatched junction bases numbered 7, after V lost 3 bases and J lost 6 bases. The germline gives CDR1 LGHNA, CDR2 YNFKEQ. The CDR3 length is 16 residues. The CDR3: CASSQGIGTGGNIQYF. DNA of the CDR3: TGTGCCAGCAGCCAGGGGATAGGGACAGGGGGAAACATTCAGTACTTC.

This sequence joins TRBV3-1 (or the pseudogene TRBV3-2) and TRBJ2-1, with 7 bases identical to TRBD1. The CDR3 has 13 residues. Germline CDR1 is LGHDT and CDR2 is YNNKEL (reference sequence). V was clipped by 0 bases and J by 14 bases; unmatched bases: 7. The CDR3 nucleotides read TGTGCCAGCAGCCAAGATACAGGGGATAGCGAGTTCTTC. Translation: CASSQDTGDSEFF.

The chain has TRBV11-2 and TRBJ1-1; TRBD1 might be the D (6 bases). The germline gives CDR1 SGHAT, CDR2 FQNNGV. The CDR3 spans 13 residues. V dropped 5 bases and J dropped 8 bases, with 15 bases sitting between them. The CDR3 nucleotides are TGTGCCAGCAGCCCTGCGGGGGGCGCGGAAGCTTTCTTT. Residues: CASSPAGGAEAFF.

This rearrangement joins TRBV4-3 to TRBJ1-2; 9 nucleotides align to TRBD1. CDR3 length equals 16 residues. Losses at the gene ends were 0 bases for V and 4 bases for J; bases not matched to a gene: 6. Germline V gene sequence: CDR1 LGHNA, CDR2 YSLEER. CDR3 loop: CASSQDPQGAAYGYTF. The CDR3 DNA sequence: TGCGCCAGCAGCCAAGATCCACAGGGGGCCGCCTATGGCTACACCTTC.

The chain carries TRBV10-3 and TRBJ2-2; a weak D match, TRBD1 (5 bases). The CDR3 spans 16 residues. V lost 3 bases and J 5 bases, leaving 16 bases between the germline ends. The V gene's germline CDR1 is ENHRY and CDR2 SYGVKD. The CDR3 is CAISDMPGSRTGELFF. CDR3 DNA: TGTGCCATCAGTGATATGCCAGGGTCGAGAACCGGGGAGCTGTTTTTT.

A single count supports this clone. The chain couples TRBV18 to TRBJ2-3; D is possibly TRBD1 (5 bases). V gave up 0 bases and J gave up 4 bases, with 11 bases separating them. Germline V gene sequence: CDR1 KGHSH, CDR2 LQKENI. This CDR3 spans 15 amino acids. The CDR3 reads CASSPPAGFSDTQYF. CDR3 sequence (DNA): TGTGCCAGCTCACCACCGGCAGGGTTTTCAGATACGCAGTATTTT. Combining the CDR3 with reference TRBV18 and TRBJ2-3 gives the whole variable domain NAGVMQNPRHLVRRRGQEARLRCSPMKGHSHVYWYRQLPEEGLKFMVYLQKENIIDESGMPKERFSAEFPKEGPSILRIQQVVRGDSAAYFCASSPPAGFSDTQYFGPGTRLTVL.

The CDR3 coding sequence is TGTGCCAGCATCACCCTCGGAGGAGGCGCCGGCTACACCTTC. Translation: CASITLGGGAGYTF. The chain carries TRBV11-2 and TRBJ1-2; no clear D. The CDR3 has 14 amino acids. Trimming removed 7 bases at V and 8 bases at J, with 20 bases between. Germline assignment: CDR1 SGHAT and CDR2 FQNNGV.

The rearrangement joins TRBV3-1 (or the pseudogene TRBV3-2) to TRBJ2-5; unclear D gene. This CDR3 contains 13 residues. With 0 bases removed from V and 5 bases from J, the gap between germline ends came to 7 bases. CDR1 and CDR2 (germline): LGHDT, YNNKEL (reference sequence). This CDR3 is CASSQDWWETQYF. In DNA, the CDR3 is TGTGCCAGCAGCCAAGATTGGTGGGAGACCCAGTACTTC.

The gene calls are TRBV27 and TRBJ2-7; D gene ambiguous. The CDR3 covers 13 residues. Germline CDR1 and CDR2: MNHEY and SMNVEV (reference sequence). V gave up 4 bases and J gave up 2 bases, with 9 bases separating them. The CDR3: CASSSLVTYEQYF. CDR3 bases: TGTGCCAGCAGTTCACTTGTCACCTACGAGCAGTACTTC.

As concerns this clone: Different DNA sequences within this sample yield the same CDR3. The V and J genes are TRBV7-9 and TRBJ2-7; a weak D match, TRBD1 (6 bases). V was pared by 4 bases and J by 4 bases, with 14 bases between. CDR3 length: 14 amino acids. Germline lookup yields CDR1 SEHNR and CDR2 FQNEAQ (reference sequence). CDR3 region: CASSSRGSGYEQYF. The CDR3 nucleotides read TGTGCCAGCAGCTCCAGGGGTAGTGGATACGAGCAGTACTTC. Looking up the rest from reference TRBV7-9 and TRBJ2-7 gives the full variable domain: DTGVSQNPRHKITKRGQNVTFRCDPISEHNRLYWYRQTLGQGPEFLTYFQNEAQLEKSRLLSDRFSAERPKGSFSTLEIQRTEQGDSAMYLCASSSRGSGYEQYFGPGTRLTVT.

The chain links TRBV4-3 to TRBJ1-6; D is unresolved. CDR3 length: 14 amino acids. V shed 1 base and J shed 7 bases, with 8 bases lying between them. The germline CDR1 and CDR2 sequences are LGHNA and YSLEER. The CDR3 coding sequence is TGCGCCAGCAGCCAAGGACGGGAGAATTCACCCCTCCACTTT. Translating gives CASSQGRENSPLHF.

The chain uses TRBV19 and TRBJ1-4; D is possibly TRBD1 (5 bases). This CDR3 has 15 amino acids. V was pared by 6 bases and J by 8 bases, with 19 bases between. Germline CDR1 reads LNHDA; CDR2 reads SQIVND (reference sequence). Here the CDR3 reads CASSHGGGASEKLFF. The CDR3, as DNA: TGTGCCAGTAGCCATGGGGGGGGAGCCAGCGAAAAACTGTTTTTT.

The chain carries TRBV10-3 and TRBJ2-7, with D perhaps TRBD1 (5 bases). From germline, CDR1 is ENHRY and CDR2 SYGVKD. V was trimmed by 3 bases and J by 1 base, leaving 13 bases between them. CDR3 size: 15 residues. CDR3: CAISDPPSGSYEQYF. The CDR3 DNA sequence: TGTGCCATCAGTGATCCCCCCTCAGGGTCCTACGAGCAGTACTTC.

The chain links TRBV5-1 to TRBJ2-2; tentative D call: TRBD2 (5 bases). V was clipped by 2 bases and J by 1 base, with 9 bases between them. From germline, CDR1 is SGHRS and CDR2 YFSETQ. The CDR3 runs to 15 residues. CDR3 in DNA: TGCGCCAGCAGCTTAGGACTGCGGAACACCGGGGAGCTGTTTTTT. It encodes CASSLGLRNTGELFF.

This clone was seen a single time. The V call is TRBV19, the J call TRBJ2-2, with D unclear. Trimming pared 4 bases from V and 6 bases from J, leaving 12 bases between. The CDR3 sequence is 14 residues long. The germline gives CDR1 LNHDA, CDR2 SQIVND (reference sequence). CDR3 sequence (DNA): TGTGCCAGTAGTACCAGGTTCGAGGCCGGGGAGCTGTTTTTT. Translation gives CASSTRFEAGELFF.

This clone was detected a few times. The rearrangement links TRBV5-5 to TRBJ1-2, with 7 bases lining up with TRBD1. CDR3 length: 14 residues. V gave up 6 bases and J gave up 5 bases; unmatched junction bases: 10. Germline V CDR1 and CDR2: SGHKS, YYEKEE (reference sequence). DNA for the CDR3: TGTGCCAGCACCCAGGCACCGGGACAGTATGGCTACACCTTC. Protein sequence: CASTQAPGQYGYTF.

The chain links TRBV3-1 (or the pseudogene TRBV3-2) to TRBJ1-4, with D unresolved. The CDR3 has 15 residues. With 0 bases removed from V and 0 bases from J, the gap between germline ends came to 5 bases. Per germline, CDR1 LGHDT and CDR2 YNNKEL (reference sequence). The CDR3 reads CASSQDVATNEKLFF. CDR3 coding DNA: TGTGCCAGCAGCCAAGACGTGGCAACTAATGAAAAACTGTTTTTT.

This clone was observed once. The genes are TRBV5-1 and TRBJ2-1, with D tentatively TRBD2 (6 bases). With 3 bases removed from V and 3 bases from J, the gap between germline ends came to 13 bases. The CDR3 consists of 15 residues. CDR1 and CDR2 from the germline V gene are SGHRS and YFSETQ. CDR3: CASSSSWGDYNEQFF. The CDR3 DNA is TGCGCCAGCAGCTCCTCCTGGGGGGACTACAATGAGCAGTTCTTC.

To note about this clone: Other DNA sequences from this sample encode an identical CDR3 as well. This chain uses TRBV18 with TRBJ1-1; TRBD1 aligns across 8 bases. This CDR3 comprises 14 residues. In germline, CDR1 is KGHSH, CDR2 LQKENI. Germline trimming cut 3 bases from V and 1 base from J; bases unmatched to any gene: 1. The CDR3 spells CASSPGQGNTEAFF. For the CDR3, the DNA is TGTGCCAGCTCACCCGGACAGGGGAACACTGAAGCTTTCTTT.

The J gene is TRBJ2-3, the V gene TRBV5-6; D gene unclear. This CDR3 comprises 13 residues. Deletions cut 6 bases from V and 4 bases from J, with 12 bases between. Germline CDR1 and CDR2: SGHDT and YYEEEE. Here the CDR3 reads CASTFIGSDTQYF. The CDR3 bases are TGTGCCAGCACCTTCATTGGCTCAGATACGCAGTATTTT. Combining the CDR3 with reference TRBV5-6 and TRBJ2-3 gives the whole variable domain DAGVTQSPTHLIKTRGQQVTLRCSPKSGHDTVSWYQQALGQGPQFIFQYYEEEERQRGNFPDRFSGHQFPNYSSELNVNALLLGDSALYLCASTFIGSDTQYFGPGTRLTVL.

Concerning this clone: The junction shows a germline mismatch at one end, possibly a read error. The J gene is TRBJ2-5, the V gene TRBV2, with D unclear. Germline-derived CDR1 and CDR2 are SNHLY and FYNNEI. The CDR3 totals 13 residues. The CDR3 protein is CASSEGIQETQYF. The DNA for the CDR3 is TGTGCCAGCAGCGAAGGGATACAAGAGACCCAGTACTTC.

The chain joins TRBV9 to TRBJ2-2; TRBD2 is a possible D gene (6 bases). Germline V gene lookup returns CDR1 SGDLS and CDR2 YYNGEE. The V gene lost 0 bases and the J gene lost 4 bases, with 10 bases spanning the gap. The CDR3 is made up of 15 amino acids. Here the CDR3 DNA reads TGTGCCAGCAGCGTAGCTCCCGGGGGCACCGGGGAGCTGTTTTTT. This sequence encodes CASSVAPGGTGELFF.

This clone was detected only once. The chain has TRBV11-3 and TRBJ1-6; TRBD1 matches at 8 bases. Per the germline V gene, CDR1 is SGHNT and CDR2 is YENEEA. The CDR3 extends over 17 amino acids. V lost 8 bases and J lost 5; bases outside the gene matches: 14. This CDR3 reads CASRDRRAGWDNSPLHF. Here the CDR3 DNA reads TGTGCCAGCCGGGACAGGCGGGCCGGGTGGGATAATTCACCCCTCCACTTT.

This chain uses TRBV7-3 with TRBJ2-7; 13 positions agree with TRBD2. The CDR3 consists of 15 residues. The ends lost 4 bases at V and 5 bases at J; junction bases unmatched: 5. CDR1 SGHTA and CDR2 FQGTGA come from the germline V gene. In DNA form, the CDR3 reads TGTGCCAGCAGCTCTGGACTAGCGGGAGTCCACGAGCAGTACTTC. This translates into CASSSGLAGVHEQYF.

The chain is built from TRBV3-1 (or the pseudogene TRBV3-2) and TRBJ2-7; no firm D call. Trimming removed 1 base from V and 3 bases from J, with 13 bases in between. Germline loops: CDR1 LGHDT, CDR2 YNNKEL (reference sequence). The CDR3 spans 15 residues. CDR3 region: CASSQARAVNYEQYF. Written as DNA, the CDR3 is TGTGCCAGCAGCCAAGCCCGAGCAGTAAACTACGAGCAGTACTTC.

V usage is TRBV7-9 and J usage is TRBJ2-3, with 9 bases matching TRBD2. The V gene end was trimmed by 1 base and the J gene end by 5 bases; junction bases not matched to a gene: 7. The CDR3 is made up of 16 amino acids. Germline-derived CDR1 and CDR2 are SEHNR and FQNEAQ (reference sequence). DNA of the CDR3: TGTGCCAGCAGCTTAGTAAGTCCGCGGGAGGGAGATACGCAGTATTTT. The encoded protein is CASSLVSPREGDTQYF.